A selection of T cell receptor beta chains follows, all from one sample in a study of blood T cell repertoires in COVID-19. Here immunoSEQ multiplex PCR was the method, and the copy in TCRdb shows in-frame clones only, minus some. The sample lists about 36,000 clones; over 75% were seen once. Sequencing was performed on peripheral blood. The receptor source for this set is a man aged 55 to 69 with acute or convalescent COVID-19. Each CDR3 is given with its conserved first and last residue. The D gene is left open where the match is weak. For some rows the clone size is stated as once, few or many, or as a class when expanded; others skip it.

CDR3nt | CDR3aa | abundance | j_gene | v_gene | len | d_gene
TGTGCCACCAGCAGAGATGGTAGCGGGAGGGCCCGCGAGCAGTACTTC | CATSRDGSGRAREQYF | - | TRBJ2-7 | TRBV15 | 16 | TRBD2
TGCAGCGCCTCGGGAGGGGGTAGCTCTGGAAACACCATATATTTT | CSASGGGSSGNTIYF | - | TRBJ1-3 | TRBV29-1 | 15 | -
TGCGCCAGCAGCTTGGCAGGTAGCACCGGGGAGCTGTTTTTT | CASSLAGSTGELFF | - | TRBJ2-2 | TRBV5-1 | 14 | -
TGTGCCAGCAGCCTCGGACAGGGGGCGAACACAGATACGCAGTATTTT | CASSLGQGANTDTQYF | few | TRBJ2-3 | TRBV7-9 | 16 | TRBD1
TGTGCCAGCAGTTACGGACAGGGAAGGTCCTACGAGCAGTACTTC | CASSYGQGRSYEQYF | once | TRBJ2-7 | TRBV6-6 | 15 | TRBD1
TGTGCCAGCAGTGGAGGACAGGGGGCGACGGGGGAGCTGTTTTTT | CASSGGQGATGELFF | - | TRBJ2-2 | TRBV28 | 15 | TRBD1
TGTGCCATCAGTGACGGGACTCCCGGGACTTCACCCCTCCACTTT | CAISDGTPGTSPLHF | - | TRBJ1-6 | TRBV10-3 | 15 | -
TGTGCCAGCAGCCCTAGGACAGGCTACGAGCAGTACTTC | CASSPRTGYEQYF | - | TRBJ2-7 | TRBV7-2 | 13 | TRBD1
TGTGCCAGCAGTTACTACGGGACAGGGGATCGCACAGATACGCAGTATTTT | CASSYYGTGDRTDTQYF | - | TRBJ2-3 | TRBV6-2/TRBV6-3 | 17 | TRBD1
TGTGCCAGCAGCTATAGGGGTGGTCGCCCTGAAGCTTTCTTT | CASSYRGGRPEAFF | once | TRBJ1-1 | TRBV27 | 14 | -
TGTGCCAGCAGTGTCCGGGACAGTAATGAAAAACTGTTTTTT | CASSVRDSNEKLFF | - | TRBJ1-4 | TRBV2 | 14 | TRBD1
TGTGCCAGCAGCTTGGATTCAGGGACTGGAAACACCATATATTTT | CASSLDSGTGNTIYF | - | TRBJ1-3 | TRBV5-4 | 15 | -
TGTGCCAGCAGGACGGGACATTCGATGGGCGAGCAGTACTTC | CASRTGHSMGEQYF | - | TRBJ2-7 | TRBV27 | 14 | -
TGTGCCAGCAGTTATATGGCTCATAAAAACACCGGGGAGCTGTTTTTT | CASSYMAHKNTGELFF | - | TRBJ2-2 | TRBV6-2/TRBV6-3 | 16 | -
TGCGCCAGCACGACAGGGGGTCCGTCCTACGAGCAGTACTTC | CASTTGGPSYEQYF | once | TRBJ2-7 | TRBV10-2 | 14 | TRBD1
TGTGCCAGCAGCTTAGAAAGGGGACTAGCGGGAGTCGAAGATGAGCAGTTCTTC | CASSLERGLAGVEDEQFF | - | TRBJ2-1 | TRBV11-3 | 18 | TRBD2
TGTGCCAGCAGTTATAAATCGCGGGGGACCGGGGAGCTGTTTTTT | CASSYKSRGTGELFF | - | TRBJ2-2 | TRBV6-5 | 15 | TRBD2
TGTGCCATCAGGGGGGACGGGGGGAGCAATCAGCCCCAGCATTTT | CAIRGDGGSNQPQHF | - | TRBJ1-5 | TRBV10-3 | 15 | -
TGTGCCTGGAGTGTCGGGGGTAGCTCCTACGAGCAGTACTTC | CAWSVGGSSYEQYF | - | TRBJ2-7 | TRBV30 | 14 | -
TGTGCCAGCTCACCTGCGAAGTCGTACTATGGCTACACCTTC | CASSPAKSYYGYTF | - | TRBJ1-2 | TRBV18 | 14 | -
TGCGCCAGCAGCCTGCGGACTGTTAATGAGCAGTTCTTC | CASSLRTVNEQFF | - | TRBJ2-1 | TRBV5-1 | 13 | -
TGTGCCAGCGACAGGGACATGGAAAACGAGCAGTACTTC | CASDRDMENEQYF | - | TRBJ2-7 | TRBV6-5 | 13 | TRBD1
TGTGCCAGCAGTTACGCACCAGGGGGACCGGGGACCCAGTACTTC | CASSYAPGGPGTQYF | - | TRBJ2-5 | TRBV6-5 | 15 | TRBD1
TGTGCCAGCAGCACGAAGAGGGAGCCGCTCTATAATTCACCCCTCCACTTT | CASSTKREPLYNSPLHF | few | TRBJ1-6 | TRBV21-1 | 17 | -
TGTGCCAGCAGTGAAGGGGAGGCGTATCAGCCCCAGCATTTT | CASSEGEAYQPQHF | - | TRBJ1-5 | TRBV2 | 14 | -
TGTGCCAGCAGTGAAGAATTCTGGCCGCCCTATGGCTACACCTTC | CASSEEFWPPYGYTF | - | TRBJ1-2 | TRBV6-1 | 15 | -
TGTGCCAGCTCAAAAGGACAGGGAAGAGACTATGGCTACACCTTC | CASSKGQGRDYGYTF | few | TRBJ1-2 | TRBV18 | 15 | TRBD1
TGTGCCAGCAGCTTCTTCACAGGGGGCTCCTACGAGCAGTACTTC | CASSFFTGGSYEQYF | few | TRBJ2-7 | TRBV11-3 | 15 | TRBD1
TGTGCCAGCAGCCTCACAGGGGTTGAGCAGTACTTC | CASSLTGVEQYF | - | TRBJ2-7 | TRBV6-5 | 12 | TRBD1
TGTGCCAGCAGTTACGCAGGGGGCACAGATACGCAGTATTTT | CASSYAGGTDTQYF | - | TRBJ2-3 | TRBV6-6 | 14 | -
TGTGCCAGCAGTGGACAAGCGGGAGGGCCGGGGAATGAGCAGTTCTTC | CASSGQAGGPGNEQFF | - | TRBJ2-1 | TRBV6-4 | 16 | TRBD2
TGCGCCAGCAGCCAAGATCAACTCCTGCGCTACGAGCAGTACTTC | CASSQDQLLRYEQYF | - | TRBJ2-7 | TRBV4-3 | 15 | -
TGCGCCAGCAGTGAGCGGGGACAGAACAACAATGAGCAGTTCTTC | CASSERGQNNNEQFF | - | TRBJ2-1 | TRBV10-1 | 15 | TRBD1
TGTGCCAGCAGCTTGGGACAGGCTGCGAGAGGCTACACCTTC | CASSLGQAARGYTF | - | TRBJ1-2 | TRBV5-8 | 14 | -
TGTGCCAGTAGTATAGACGGGGTGAGTCAGCCCCAGCATTTT | CASSIDGVSQPQHF | once | TRBJ1-5 | TRBV19 | 14 | -
TGTGCCAGCAGCAGGGACAATCCCACAGATACGCAGTATTTT | CASSRDNPTDTQYF | - | TRBJ2-3 | TRBV9 | 14 | -
TGTGCCAGCAGCACTACACCCTCAGGGGACATTCAGTACTTC | CASSTTPSGDIQYF | - | TRBJ2-4 | TRBV11-2 | 14 | -
TGTGCCAGCAGCCCCCTTGGAGGGGTTAGGAATCAGCCCCAGCATTTT | CASSPLGGVRNQPQHF | - | TRBJ1-5 | TRBV7-2 | 16 | -
TGTGCCAGCAGCGCCACCGGGACTAGCGGTTCCAATGAGCAGTTCTTC | CASSATGTSGSNEQFF | - | TRBJ2-1 | TRBV9 | 16 | TRBD2
TGTGCCATCGCTGACACTTCTAATGAAAAACTGTTTTTT | CAIADTSNEKLFF | once | TRBJ1-4 | TRBV10-3 | 13 | -
TGTGCCAGCAGTTTGGGACAGGGGAGGGAGACCCAGTACTTC | CASSLGQGRETQYF | - | TRBJ2-5 | TRBV27 | 14 | TRBD1
TGTGCCAGCAGCCAAGGGATTACTAGCGGGAGCTCCTACGAGCAGTACTTC | CASSQGITSGSSYEQYF | - | TRBJ2-7 | TRBV4-2 | 17 | TRBD2
TGTGCCAGCAGGAAGGCAGGGGCGAACACCGGGGAGCTGTTTTTT | CASRKAGANTGELFF | - | TRBJ2-2 | TRBV6-5 | 15 | -
TGTGCCAGCACCCGGGTGGGCTATGGCTACACCTTC | CASTRVGYGYTF | once | TRBJ1-2 | TRBV5-6 | 12 | -
TGCGCCAGCAGCTTCGGGCTAGCGGGACCCGCGAAGCAGTTCTTC | CASSFGLAGPAKQFF | - | TRBJ2-1 | TRBV5-1 | 15 | TRBD2
TGTGCCATCAGCGGACAGGGTTCCTATAATTCACCCCTCCACTTT | CAISGQGSYNSPLHF | few | TRBJ1-6 | TRBV10-3 | 15 | TRBD1
TGCGCCAGCAGCCTAACTCTCACCAGCGACGCTGGAAACACCATATATTTT | CASSLTLTSDAGNTIYF | few | TRBJ1-3 | TRBV5-1 | 17 | -
TGTGCCAGCAGCCTCCGAGGCGGGACAGGGGGCGAGACCCAGTACTTC | CASSLRGGTGGETQYF | - | TRBJ2-5 | TRBV3-1/TRBV3-2 | 16 | TRBD1
TGTGCCAGCAGTTCAACAGGGGATCCGGGCACTGAAGCTTTCTTT | CASSSTGDPGTEAFF | - | TRBJ1-1 | TRBV6-5 | 15 | TRBD1